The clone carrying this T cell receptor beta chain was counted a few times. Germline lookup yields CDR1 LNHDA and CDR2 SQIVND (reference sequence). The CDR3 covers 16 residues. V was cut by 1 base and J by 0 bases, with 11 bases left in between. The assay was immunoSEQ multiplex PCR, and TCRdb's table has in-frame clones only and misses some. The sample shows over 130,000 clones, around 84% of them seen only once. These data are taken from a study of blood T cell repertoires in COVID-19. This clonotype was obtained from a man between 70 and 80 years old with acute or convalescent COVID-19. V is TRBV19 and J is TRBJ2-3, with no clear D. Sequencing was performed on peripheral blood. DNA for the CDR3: TGTGCCAGTAGTATAGCAATTAGCCGAAGCACAGATACGCAGTATTTT. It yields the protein CASSIAISRSTDTQYF.